This TCR beta chain originates from a study of beta chain features in type 1 diabetes (dated 2018 in TCRdb). Notes on the research overall: No differences in mean age, gender distribution, total cell number or subset yield were found between patients and healthy donors. The study compared the TCRB repertoires of sorted circulating CD4+ T cell subsets in recently diagnosed type 1 diabetes patients with those in matched healthy donors. Whereas all 28 donors provided naive and central memory subsets, regulatory and stem cell-like memory subsets were isolated from just 8 patients and roughly 8 healthy donors. A total of about 100,000,000 sorted cells were examined across all samples, and RNA yield correlated strongly with the number of cells per subset.

All of the isolated RNA was reverse transcribed with the High Capacity cDNA Reverse Transcription Kit, so expressed TCRB transcripts were sequenced. Naive, central memory and regulatory T cell samples underwent deep immunoSEQ sequencing, averaging approximately 3.3 million total reads per sample. Sorted cells were lysed in RLT buffer and RNA was extracted with DNase-treated RNeasy Micro or Mini kits, depending on cell number. To prevent cross-contamination, every cell subset was processed on its own, while patient and healthy donor samples were processed together. Using the immunoSEQ multiplex PCR, TCRB sequences were amplified from cDNA into 87-bp fragments spanning the CDR3 region. Sequencing of the amplicons was performed on the Illumina HiSeq platform. Per the authors' processing: PCR bias was computationally corrected using synthetic template baselines, reads within Hamming distance 2 were collapsed, and singletons that could not be merged were discarded. By aligning reads against IMGT, V, D and J genes, CDR3 length, and insertions or deletions at six rearrangement sites were assigned. Within each subset, clonotype counts were normalized to the number of sorted cells before true diversity and Gini coefficients were calculated with the tcR R package. The overlap coefficient, calculated on TCRB nucleotide sequences, was used to quantify repertoire sharing. As a proxy for the pre-selection repertoire, out-of-frame TCRB sequences from naive cells were analyzed. Imported from immuneACCESS, the table was reduced by TCRdb to in-frame sequences with V and J called. These copies leave out some clones; in studies compared against another copy, an unresolved V gene accounts for under half, and the cause of the remainder is not known. The DNA gave D and trimming, while V, J and clone size come from that table. This sample has around 300,000 clones in its table, and approximately 9.9% of those were observed once. About 0.015% of the sample lies in the top ten.

There are many counts of this clone. Its target antigen remains unknown. Within one base of it there is no much larger clone, and no base qualities were kept. The paper as a whole reports these results and caveats: Because small numbers of individuals were included in the HLA sub-analyses, any influence of HLA type on TCRB rearrangement was left unresolved. PCR might favor shorter templates, but patient and control samples were amplified and corrected together, so any skew would affect both groups equally. Type 1 diabetes patients showed a moderate but significant shortening of TCRB CDR3 length in all four CD4+ subsets. Because cDNA rather than genomic DNA was sequenced, highly expressing activated cells could have been over-represented, although no difference in activation and CD3 levels was found between groups. At VDJ recombination sites, type 1 diabetes patients had fewer insertions and more deleted nucleotides, which implies abnormalities in thymic rearrangement. Naive, central memory and regulatory TCRB repertoires appeared to be more alike among patients than among healthy donors.

The CDR3 starts with the cysteine, ends with the phenylalanine, and has 12 residues. The DNA shown is the 36-base CDR3, in frame from base 1. At the junction V is shortened by 5 bases and J by 4 bases, with 9 bases in between. As encoded in the germline V gene, CDR1 is SGDLS while CDR2 is YYNGEE. Each donor gave one peripheral blood draw, averaging approximately 0.11 L, which was collected into heparinised tubes. Using a panel that included CD45RO, CCR7, CD25, CD127, CD95 and CD27, naive, central memory, regulatory and stem cell-like memory CD4+ T cells were sorted on a BD FACSAria II. Every sorted population had a purity above 95%. PBMCs were isolated immediately by Lymphoprep density gradient centrifugation and stained directly without culture. To minimize batch effects, samples were stained and sorted in pairs, one healthy donor with one patient per experiment.

The V and J genes are TRBV9 and TRBJ1-2, with the D gene not clear enough to name. The sequencing input was naive CD4+ T cells from blood. The cell subset or site label on this specimen signifies: true naive CD4+ T cells. This TCR came from a woman aged 25 to 39 in good health. The CDR3 corresponds to CASSGEVYGYTF. The base sequence is TGTGCCAGCAGTGGTGAGGTCTATGGCTACACCTTC.